The 9 T cell receptor beta chains in this list originate from one sample, sequenced in a study of blood T cell repertoires in COVID-19. The repertoire was sequenced with immunoSEQ multiplex PCR; TCRdb's copy has only in-frame clones and lacks some. The table lists around 250,000 clones, roughly 84% of them singletons. Sequencing was performed on peripheral blood. These receptors all stem from a woman in her late teens or twenties with acute or convalescent COVID-19.

In this sample, this clone turned up a few times. The same CDR3 is also encoded by other DNA sequences in this sample. The genes are TRBV18 and TRBJ1-1, with D perhaps TRBD1 (5 bases). Trimming left V 2 bases short and J 3 bases short, with 7 bases between. Germline values: CDR1 KGHSH, CDR2 LQKENI. This CDR3 comprises 13 residues. This CDR3 reads CASSPSGDTEAFF. DNA of the CDR3: TGTGCCAGCTCACCATCGGGGGACACTGAAGCTTTCTTT.

This clone was seen just once. In nucleotides, the CDR3 is TGTGCCAGCAGTTACATAGCTAGCGTCACAGATACGCAGTATTTT. It specifies CASSYIASVTDTQYF. The chain links TRBV6-6 to TRBJ2-3; tentatively, D is TRBD2 (6 bases). Germline assignment: CDR1 MNHNY and CDR2 SVGAGI (reference sequence). This CDR3 is 15 amino acids long. Trimming cost V 2 bases and J 2 bases, with 11 bases left between them.

The chain joins TRBV6-2 or TRBV6-3 to TRBJ2-1; D might be TRBD1 (5 bases). Trimming cost V 5 bases and J 2 bases, with 7 bases left between them. This CDR3 is 13 amino acids long. Looked up from germline, CDR1 is MNHEY and CDR2 is SVGEGT. CDR3 nucleotide sequence: TGTGCCAGCAGTCAGACAGCCTACAATGAGCAGTTCTTC. Protein product: CASSQTAYNEQFF.

This clone was counted only a few times. The chain recombines TRBV24-1 with TRBJ2-1; 8 bases match TRBD2. J gave up 4 bases and V 0 bases, and 4 bases lay outside the gene matches. The CDR3 consists of 16 residues. Germline V lookup: CDR1 KGHDR, CDR2 SFDVKD. The chain's CDR3 is CATSDLRGGTYNEQFF. The CDR3 nucleotides are TGTGCCACCAGTGATTTGCGGGGGGGGACATACAATGAGCAGTTCTTC.

Only a few counts were recorded for this clone. The gene calls are TRBV2 and TRBJ2-7; TRBD2 matches at 12 bases. Germline V gene data show CDR1 as SNHLY and CDR2 as FYNNEI. There are 17 residues in the CDR3. J was trimmed by 2 bases and V by 1 base; bases with no gene match: 6. The CDR3 loop is CASSEGVRTSGTYEQYF. The DNA of the CDR3 is TGTGCCAGCAGTGAAGGGGTAAGGACTAGCGGGACCTACGAGCAGTACTTC.

The rearrangement uses TRBV11-2 and TRBJ1-5, with 9 bases identical to TRBD1. The CDR3 length is 13 residues. V lost 5 bases to trimming and J lost 11 bases; unmatched junction nucleotides: 7. Per the germline V gene, CDR1 is SGHAT and CDR2 is FQNNGV. The chain's CDR3 is CASSTQGASSQHF. As DNA, the CDR3 is TGTGCCAGCAGCACACAGGGGGCCTCATCCCAGCATTTT.

The chain uses TRBV6-1 and TRBJ1-2, with a tentative D call TRBD1 (6 bases). V lost 8 bases and J 7 bases, leaving 20 bases between the germline ends. The CDR3 runs to 14 residues. Germline CDR1 MNHNS, CDR2 SASEGT. The CDR3 DNA reads as TGTGCCAGCCGGCCCTTCCAGGGGTTTGGTGGCTACACCTTC. It codes for CASRPFQGFGGYTF.

The gene calls are TRBV23-1 and TRBJ2-2; possible D gene TRBD2, 5 bases. TRBV23-1 belongs to the ORF category, with a function that is uncertain. The CDR3 has 16 residues. Trimming shortened V by 0 bases and J by 3 bases, and 11 bases separated the two germline ends. The CDR3 region is CASSQSARADTGELFF. The CDR3 nucleotides read TGCGCCAGCAGTCAATCCGCGAGGGCGGACACCGGGGAGCTGTTTTTT.

The chain links TRBV10-3 to TRBJ2-7; tentatively, D is TRBD2 (6 bases). V gave up 8 bases and J gave up 4 bases, with 18 bases separating them. Germline V gene sequence: CDR1 ENHRY, CDR2 SYGVKD. The CDR3 sequence is 14 residues long. As DNA, the CDR3 is TGTGCCATCGGTTATGGCGGGAAAGATTACGAGCAGTACTTC. Translation: CAIGYGGKDYEQYF.